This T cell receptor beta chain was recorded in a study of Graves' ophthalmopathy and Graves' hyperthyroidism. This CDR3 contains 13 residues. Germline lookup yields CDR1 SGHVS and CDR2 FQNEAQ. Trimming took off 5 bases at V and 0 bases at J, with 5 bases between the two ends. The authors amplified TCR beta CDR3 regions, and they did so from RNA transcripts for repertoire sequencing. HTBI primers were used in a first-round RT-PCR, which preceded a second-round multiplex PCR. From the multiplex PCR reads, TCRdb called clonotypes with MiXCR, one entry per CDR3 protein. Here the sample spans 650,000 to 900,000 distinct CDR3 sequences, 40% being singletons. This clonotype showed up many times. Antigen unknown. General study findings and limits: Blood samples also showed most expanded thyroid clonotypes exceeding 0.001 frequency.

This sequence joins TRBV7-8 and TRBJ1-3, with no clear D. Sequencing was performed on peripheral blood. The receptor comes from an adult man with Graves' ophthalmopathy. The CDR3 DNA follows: TGTGCCAGCAGCGGAGGCTCTGGAAACACCATATATTTT. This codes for CASSGGSGNTIYF.